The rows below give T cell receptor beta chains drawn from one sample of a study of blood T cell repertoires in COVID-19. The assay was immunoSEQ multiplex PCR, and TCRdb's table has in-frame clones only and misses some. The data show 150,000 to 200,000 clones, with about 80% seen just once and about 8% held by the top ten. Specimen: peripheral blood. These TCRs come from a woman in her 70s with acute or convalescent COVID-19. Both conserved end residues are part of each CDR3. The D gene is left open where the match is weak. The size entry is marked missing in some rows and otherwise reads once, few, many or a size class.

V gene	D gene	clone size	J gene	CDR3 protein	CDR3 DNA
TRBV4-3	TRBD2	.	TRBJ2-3	CASSQGTSGESDTQYF	TGCGCCAGCAGCCAAGGGACTAGCGGGGAGTCAGATACGCAGTATTTT
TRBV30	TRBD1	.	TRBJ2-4	CALAKGQGMDKNIQYF	TGTGCCCTGGCCAAGGGACAGGGGATGGACAAAAACATTCAGTACTTC
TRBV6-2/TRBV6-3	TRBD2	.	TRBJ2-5	CASSYERLAGVSRLETQYF	TGTGCCAGCAGTTACGAGAGACTAGCGGGAGTAAGTAGATTGGAGACCCAGTACTTC
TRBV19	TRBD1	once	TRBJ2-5	CASTPRTGNQETQYF	TGTGCCAGTACCCCCCGGACAGGGAACCAAGAGACCCAGTACTTC
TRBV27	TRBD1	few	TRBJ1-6	CASSPNPRQGLNSPLHF	TGTGCCAGCAGTCCCAATCCAAGACAGGGCCTCAATTCACCCCTCCACTTT
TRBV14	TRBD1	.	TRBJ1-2	CASSQAGQGSNYGYTF	TGTGCCAGCAGCCAGGCCGGACAGGGGTCTAACTATGGCTACACCTTC
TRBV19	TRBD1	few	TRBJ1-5	CASTSRQGSQPQHF	TGTGCCAGTACGTCTCGACAGGGAAGTCAGCCCCAGCATTTT
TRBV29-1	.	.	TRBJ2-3	CSVDEGGSAPDTQYF	TGCAGCGTTGATGAAGGCGGGTCGGCGCCAGATACGCAGTATTTT
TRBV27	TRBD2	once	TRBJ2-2	CASSFFGTSGGTGELFF	TGTGCCAGCAGTTTCTTCGGGACTAGCGGAGGAACCGGGGAGCTGTTTTTT
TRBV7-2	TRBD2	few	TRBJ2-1	CASSLAPSSGRFNEQFF	TGTGCCAGCAGCTTAGCCCCCTCTAGCGGGAGGTTCAATGAGCAGTTCTTC
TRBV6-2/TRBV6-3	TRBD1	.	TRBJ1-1	CASSLSQGAYEAFF	TGTGCCAGCAGCCTGTCGCAGGGGGCGTATGAAGCTTTCTTT
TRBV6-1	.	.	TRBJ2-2	CASSESQTGELFF	TGTGCCAGCAGTGAAAGCCAAACCGGGGAGCTGTTTTTT
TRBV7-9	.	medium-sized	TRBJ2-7	CASSPQGGGHYEQYF	TGTGCCAGCAGCCCACAGGGCGGTGGGCACTACGAGCAGTACTTC
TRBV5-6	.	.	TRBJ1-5	CASSPGGRGDQPQHF	TGTGCCAGCAGCCCGGGTGGGCGGGGGGATCAGCCCCAGCATTTT
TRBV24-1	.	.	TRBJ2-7	CATRKTDRPYAQYF	TGTGCCACCAGGAAAACTGACAGACCCTACGCGCAGTACTTC
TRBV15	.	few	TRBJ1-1	CATSRDPRASFMNTEAFF	TGTGCCACCAGCAGAGATCCCAGGGCCAGCTTCATGAACACTGAAGCTTTCTTT
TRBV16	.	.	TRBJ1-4	CASSVLRDEKLFF	TGTGCCAGCAGCGTCCTGCGGGACGAAAAACTGTTTTTT
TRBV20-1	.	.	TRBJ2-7	CSASNFRGLAEQYF	TGCAGTGCTAGTAACTTTAGGGGCCTGGCCGAGCAGTACTTC
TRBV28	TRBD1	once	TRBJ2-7	CASSLTQGFHEQYF	TGTGCCAGCAGTTTAACACAGGGGTTCCACGAGCAGTACTTC
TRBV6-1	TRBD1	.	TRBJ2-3	CASSDRTGSTDTQYF	TGTGCCAGCAGTGACCGGACAGGGAGCACAGATACGCAGTATTTT
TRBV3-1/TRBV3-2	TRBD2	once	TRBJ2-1	CASSQVAGGPHEQFF	TGTGCCAGCAGCCAGGTAGCGGGGGGGCCCCATGAGCAGTTCTTC
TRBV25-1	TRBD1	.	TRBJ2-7	CASRGLTGGEQYF	TGTGCCAGCAGGGGCCTCACAGGGGGCGAGCAGTACTTC
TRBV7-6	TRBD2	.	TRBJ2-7	CASSLFSVAGEVYEQYF	TGTGCCAGCAGCTTATTCTCCGTAGCGGGAGAGGTCTACGAGCAGTACTTC
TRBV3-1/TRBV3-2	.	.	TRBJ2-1	CASSQRGKIYNEQFF	TGTGCCAGCAGCCAAAGGGGTAAGATTTACAATGAGCAGTTCTTC
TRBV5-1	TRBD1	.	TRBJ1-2	CASSSGQAYGYTF	TGCGCCAGCAGCTCAGGACAGGCCTATGGCTACACCTTC
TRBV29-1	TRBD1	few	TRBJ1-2	CSVVRGQMNYGYTF	TGCAGCGTTGTGAGGGGACAGATGAACTATGGCTACACCTTC
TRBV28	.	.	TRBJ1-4	CASSLTGGLGNEKLFF	TGTGCCAGCAGTTTAACGGGCGGGCTGGGTAATGAAAAACTGTTTTTT
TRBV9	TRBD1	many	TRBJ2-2	CASSPQGAYGELFF	TGTGCCAGCAGCCCCCAGGGGGCGTACGGGGAGCTGTTTTTT
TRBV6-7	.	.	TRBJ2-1	CASSYKDSPQAFNYNEQFF	TGTGCCAGCAGCTACAAGGACAGTCCTCAAGCCTTTAACTACAATGAGCAGTTCTTC
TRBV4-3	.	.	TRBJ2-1	CASSQDRGGYEQFF	TGCGCCAGCAGCCAAGATAGGGGGGGTTATGAGCAGTTCTTC
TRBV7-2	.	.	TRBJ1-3	CASSLPESGNTIYF	TGTGCCAGCAGCTTACCTGAGTCCGGAAACACCATATATTTT
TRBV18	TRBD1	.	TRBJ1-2	CASSPPTGDNYGYTF	TGTGCCAGCTCACCACCTACAGGGGACAACTATGGCTACACCTTC
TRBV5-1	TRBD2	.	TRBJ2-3	CASSLAVGGGAPDTQYF	TGCGCCAGCAGCTTGGCGGTAGGCGGGGGGGCGCCAGATACGCAGTATTTT
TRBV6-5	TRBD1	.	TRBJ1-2	CASSLELTGDYGYTF	TGTGCCAGCAGTCTAGAATTGACAGGGGACTATGGCTACACCTTC
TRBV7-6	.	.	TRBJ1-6	CASSLSWITGSPLHF	TGTGCCAGCAGCTTATCCTGGATAACGGGATCACCCCTCCACTTT
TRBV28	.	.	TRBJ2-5	CASSLNREETQYF	TGTGCCAGCAGTTTGAATAGAGAAGAGACCCAGTACTTC
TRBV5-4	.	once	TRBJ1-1	CASSLDRRNTEAFF	TGTGCCAGCAGCTTGGACAGGAGAAACACTGAAGCTTTCTTT
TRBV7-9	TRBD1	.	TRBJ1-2	CASSPTGGNYGYTF	TGTGCCAGCAGCCCGACAGGGGGCAACTATGGCTACACCTTC
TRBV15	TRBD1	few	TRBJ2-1	CATSRLTGTGYNEQFF	TGTGCCACCAGCAGATTAACCGGGACAGGATACAATGAGCAGTTCTTC
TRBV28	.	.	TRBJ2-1	CASSLWRREQFF	TGTGCCAGCAGTTTATGGAGGAGGGAGCAGTTCTTC
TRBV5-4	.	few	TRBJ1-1	CASSPETGRTEAFF	TGTGCCAGCAGCCCCGAGACGGGGAGGACTGAAGCTTTCTTT
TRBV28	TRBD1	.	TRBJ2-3	CASSSSGQGAGTDTQYF	TGTGCCAGCAGTTCGTCGGGGCAGGGGGCCGGGACAGATACGCAGTATTTT
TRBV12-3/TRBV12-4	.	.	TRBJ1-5	CASTLRGYQPQHF	TGTGCCAGCACCCTGAGGGGGTATCAGCCCCAGCATTTT
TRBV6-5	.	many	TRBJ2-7	CASSYGRKPYEQYF	TGTGCCAGCAGTTACGGCAGAAAACCCTACGAGCAGTACTTC
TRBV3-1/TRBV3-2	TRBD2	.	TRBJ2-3	CASSRRLAVDTQYF	TGTGCCAGCAGCCGTCGACTAGCCGTAGATACGCAGTATTTT
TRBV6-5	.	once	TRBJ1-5	CASSYSTGYQPQHF	TGTGCCAGCAGTTACTCCACGGGTTATCAGCCCCAGCATTTT
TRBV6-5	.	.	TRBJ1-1	CASRFDGQRNTEAFF	TGTGCCAGCAGATTCGACGGACAGCGGAACACTGAAGCTTTCTTT
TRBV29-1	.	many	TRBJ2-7	CSVEALRAGRDSSYEQYF	TGCAGCGTTGAAGCCCTTCGTGCCGGGCGGGACAGTTCCTACGAGCAGTACTTC